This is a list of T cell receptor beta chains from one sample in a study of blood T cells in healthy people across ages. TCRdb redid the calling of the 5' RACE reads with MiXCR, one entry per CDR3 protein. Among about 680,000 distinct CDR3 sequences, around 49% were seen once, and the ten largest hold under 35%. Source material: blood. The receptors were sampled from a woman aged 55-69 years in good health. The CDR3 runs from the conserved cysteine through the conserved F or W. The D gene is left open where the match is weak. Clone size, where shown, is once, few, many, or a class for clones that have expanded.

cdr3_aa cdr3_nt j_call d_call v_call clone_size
CSAPKALDFQASYEQYF TGCAGTGCTCCCAAGGCCCTGGACTTTCAAGCCTCCTACGAGCAGTACTTC TRBJ2-7 - TRBV20-1 -
CASSPRTAEQYF TGTGCCAGCAGCCCACGGACAGCCGAGCAGTACTTC TRBJ2-7 - TRBV7-9 -
CSARDYTSRETQYF TGCAGTGCTAGAGATTATACTAGTAGGGAGACCCAGTACTTC TRBJ2-5 - TRBV20-1 few
CSAQTGKRNQPQHF TGCAGTGCGCAGACAGGGAAAAGGAATCAGCCCCAGCATTTT TRBJ1-5 TRBD1 TRBV20-1 -
CASSHRLAGFSYNEQFF TGTGCCAGCAGCCACCGTCTAGCGGGATTCTCCTACAATGAGCAGTTCTTC TRBJ2-1 TRBD2 TRBV3-1 -
CASSQSSGTSGETQYF TGTGCCAGCAGTCAGAGCTCGGGGACTAGCGGAGAGACCCAGTACTTC TRBJ2-5 TRBD2 TRBV28 few
CASSTGGFNEQFF TGTGCCAGCTCGACGGGGGGATTCAATGAGCAGTTCTTC TRBJ2-1 TRBD2 TRBV9 -
CASTRPQDYGYTF TGTGCCAGCACCAGGCCCCAAGACTATGGCTACACCTTC TRBJ1-2 - TRBV6-2/TRBV6-3 -
CASNLGQVDEQFF TGTGCCAGCAACCTCGGGCAGGTCGATGAGCAGTTCTTC TRBJ2-1 - TRBV12-3/TRBV12-4 -
CASSLDLAGRSTTYEQYF TGCGCCAGCAGCTTGGATCTAGCGGGGAGATCAACCACCTACGAGCAGTACTTC TRBJ2-7 TRBD2 TRBV5-1 -
CAISGAPRSKTQYF TGTGCCATCAGTGGGGCTCCACGATCCAAGACCCAGTACTTC TRBJ2-5 - TRBV10-3 -
CASSQLAGSYEQYF TGCGCCAGCAGCCAGTTAGCCGGATCCTACGAGCAGTACTTC TRBJ2-7 - TRBV4-3 few
CASSLGGSWSYEQYF TGTGCCAGCAGCCTTGGCGGCTCGTGGTCCTACGAGCAGTACTTC TRBJ2-7 - TRBV14 -
CASRFSRGSDNEQFF TGTGCCAGCCGCTTTTCGCGGGGGTCGGACAATGAGCAGTTCTTC TRBJ2-1 TRBD2 TRBV6-1 -
CASSVEEGVVTQYF TGTGCCAGCAGCGTAGAGGAGGGGGTGGTGACCCAGTACTTC TRBJ2-5 - TRBV9 few
CASSQGQTKGAEAFF TGTGCCAGCAGCCAAGGGCAGACTAAAGGCGCTGAAGCTTTCTTT TRBJ1-1 - TRBV3-1 -
CASTQTGDTQYF TGTGCCAGCACCCAGACTGGAGATACGCAGTATTTT TRBJ2-3 - TRBV2 -